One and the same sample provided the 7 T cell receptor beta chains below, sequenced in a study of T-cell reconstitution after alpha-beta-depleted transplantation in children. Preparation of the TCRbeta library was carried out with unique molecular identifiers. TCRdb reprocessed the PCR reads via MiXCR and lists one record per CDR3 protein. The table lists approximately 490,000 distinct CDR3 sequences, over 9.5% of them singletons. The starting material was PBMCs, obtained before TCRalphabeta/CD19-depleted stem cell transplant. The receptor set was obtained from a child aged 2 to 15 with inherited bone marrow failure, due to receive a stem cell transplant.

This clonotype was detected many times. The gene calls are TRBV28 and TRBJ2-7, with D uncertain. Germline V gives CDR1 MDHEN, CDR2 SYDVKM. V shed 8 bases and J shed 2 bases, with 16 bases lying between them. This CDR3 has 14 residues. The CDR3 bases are TGTGCCAGCTTAACACCGGGCCGAACCTACGAGCAGTACTTC. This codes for CASLTPGRTYEQYF.

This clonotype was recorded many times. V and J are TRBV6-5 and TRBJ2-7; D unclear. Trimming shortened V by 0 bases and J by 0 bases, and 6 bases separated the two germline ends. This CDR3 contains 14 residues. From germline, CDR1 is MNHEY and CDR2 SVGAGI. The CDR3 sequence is CASSYSPYSYEQYF. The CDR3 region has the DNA TGTGCCAGCAGTTACTCGCCTTACTCCTACGAGCAGTACTTC.

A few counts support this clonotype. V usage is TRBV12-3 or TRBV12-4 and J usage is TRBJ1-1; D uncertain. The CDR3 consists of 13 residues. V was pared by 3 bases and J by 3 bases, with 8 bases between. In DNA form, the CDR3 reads TGTGCCAGCAGTTTGATCATGGACACTGAAGCTTTCTTT. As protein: CASSLIMDTEAFF.

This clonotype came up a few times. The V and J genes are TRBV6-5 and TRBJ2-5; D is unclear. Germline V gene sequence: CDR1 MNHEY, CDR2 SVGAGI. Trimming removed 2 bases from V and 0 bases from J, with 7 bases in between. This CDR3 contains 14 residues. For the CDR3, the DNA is TGTGCCAGCAGTTACCTACCCCACCAAGAGACCCAGTACTTC. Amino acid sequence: CASSYLPHQETQYF.

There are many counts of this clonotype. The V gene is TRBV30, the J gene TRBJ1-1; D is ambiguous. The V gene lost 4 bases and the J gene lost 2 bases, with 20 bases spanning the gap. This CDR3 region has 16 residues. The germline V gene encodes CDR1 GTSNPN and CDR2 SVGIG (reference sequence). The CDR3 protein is CAWIPITRPQNTEAFF. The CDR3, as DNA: TGTGCCTGGATCCCCATTACTCGACCGCAAAACACTGAAGCTTTCTTT.

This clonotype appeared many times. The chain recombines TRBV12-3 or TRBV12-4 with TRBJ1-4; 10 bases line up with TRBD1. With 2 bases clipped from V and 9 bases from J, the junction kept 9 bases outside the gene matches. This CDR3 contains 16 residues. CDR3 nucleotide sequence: TGTGCCAGCAGTTTATCGATCGACAGGGGGCGAAAAAAACTGTTTTTT. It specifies CASSLSIDRGRKKLFF.

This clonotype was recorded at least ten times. CDR3 coding DNA: TGTGCCAGCAGCTTAGGTTGGGGGCGGAACACTGAAGCTTTCTTT. Encoded protein: CASSLGWGRNTEAFF. The genes are TRBV7-9 and TRBJ1-1; D is possibly TRBD1 (6 bases). The CDR3 consists of 15 residues. V was pared by 1 base and J by 1 base, with 10 bases between. Germline loops: CDR1 SEHNR, CDR2 FQNEAQ (reference sequence). The full variable domain, in which reference TRBV7-9 and TRBJ1-1 provide the parts outside the CDR3, is DTGVSQNPRHKITKRGQNVTFRCDPISEHNRLYWYRQTLGQGPEFLTYFQNEAQLEKSRLLSDRFSAERPKGSFSTLEIQRTEQGDSAMYLCASSLGWGRNTEAFFGQGTRLTVV.